A single sample gave rise to the 12 T cell receptor beta chains below, sequenced in a study of cytomegalovirus exposure and HLA in healthy donors. The primer mix had 60 Vbeta and 13 Jbeta primers. Data came from immunoSEQ multiplex PCR; TCRdb stores just in-frame clones and leaves some out. This sample carries roughly 220,000 clones, more than 60% of them seen once, and the ten largest clones take about 1.9%. The specimen sequenced was PBMCs. Source of these receptors: a woman in her twenties or thirties in good health and CMV-seronegative.

This clone has more than one count but fewer than ten. This chain connects TRBV6-6 to TRBJ2-3; TRBD2 might be the D (5 bases). V lost 5 bases and J 5 bases, leaving 14 bases between the germline ends. The CDR3 has 14 amino acids. CDR1 MNHNY and CDR2 SVGAGI come from the germline V gene (reference sequence). DNA for the CDR3: TGTGCCAGCAGTGCTGGTAGCGCGAAAGATACGCAGTATTTT. Translation: CASSAGSAKDTQYF.

The V gene is TRBV6-4, the J gene TRBJ2-1; TRBD2 aligns across 13 bases. Germline lookup yields CDR1 MRHNA and CDR2 SNTAGT. This CDR3 comprises 16 residues. V was clipped by 11 bases and J by 2 bases; unmatched bases: 9. CDR3 amino acids: CAAVRTSGSAYNEQFF. In DNA, the CDR3 is TGTGCCGCGGTCAGGACTAGCGGGAGTGCCTACAATGAGCAGTTCTTC.

This chain joins TRBV4-1 and TRBJ1-1, with 8 bases lining up with TRBD1. Per germline, CDR1 MGHRA and CDR2 YSYEKL. This CDR3 has 14 residues. With 7 bases clipped from V and 2 bases from J, the junction kept 6 bases outside the gene matches. CDR3: CASKQGEGNTEAFF. As DNA, the CDR3 is TGCGCCAGCAAACAGGGGGAGGGTAACACTGAAGCTTTCTTT.

The chain joins TRBV5-4 to TRBJ1-2, with 9 bases aligning to TRBD1. The CDR3 runs 16 residues. The junction had 7 bases not matched to a gene; V was cut back by 4 bases and J by 0 bases. CDR1 and CDR2 from the germline V gene are SGHNT and YYREEE (reference sequence). The CDR3 DNA is TGTGCCAGCAGCAGTGTGGGACAGGGCTCTAACTATGGCTACACCTTC. Translating gives CASSSVGQGSNYGYTF.

The chain couples TRBV11-3 to TRBJ2-3; the match to TRBD2 covers 9 bases. V shed 0 bases, J shed 1 base, and the junction held 2 bases outside the gene matches. The CDR3 has 16 residues. CDR1 is SGHNT and CDR2 is YENEEA in the germline V gene. DNA of the CDR3: TGTGCCAGCAGCTTAGAAGTAGCGGGGGGCACAGATACGCAGTATTTT. Translating gives CASSLEVAGGTDTQYF.

The V call is TRBV2, the J call TRBJ1-6; 12 bases align to TRBD1. Losses at the gene ends were 6 bases for V and 5 bases for J; bases not matched to a gene: 5. The CDR3 is 16 amino acids. The V gene's germline CDR1 is SNHLY and CDR2 FYNNEI. The CDR3 nucleotides read TGTGCCAGCAGCCCGGGACAGGGGGCAGATAATTCACCCCTCCACTTT. This sequence encodes CASSPGQGADNSPLHF.

This chain connects TRBV19 to TRBJ2-1, with D possibly being TRBD1 (6 bases). This CDR3 is 13 amino acids long. The germline gives CDR1 LNHDA, CDR2 SQIVND (reference sequence). Trimming removed 4 bases from V and 15 bases from J, with 19 bases in between. The CDR3: CASSTTGTTSAFF. CDR3 bases: TGTGCCAGTAGTACAACCGGGACAACGAGCGCGTTCTTC.

This clone was picked up a small number of times. This chain connects TRBV18 to TRBJ2-3; D not certain. The germline gives CDR1 KGHSH, CDR2 LQKENI. The CDR3 has 14 residues. V was trimmed by 5 bases and J by 5 bases, leaving 14 bases between them. The CDR3 DNA reads as TGTGCCAGCTCAGCAGTGCAGGCCCTAGATACGCAGTATTTT. This encodes CASSAVQALDTQYF.

The chain joins TRBV5-4 to TRBJ1-4; 9 nucleotides match TRBD1. Germline V gene lookup returns CDR1 SGHNT and CDR2 YYREEE (reference sequence). This CDR3 spans 15 amino acids. Germline trimming cut 0 bases from V and 5 bases from J; bases unmatched to any gene: 2. The CDR3 nucleotides are TGTGCCAGCAGCTTGGGGACAGGGGTGAATGAAAAACTGTTTTTT. Translated: CASSLGTGVNEKLFF.

Regarding this clone: Other DNA sequences within the sample encode an identical CDR3. V usage is TRBV2 and J usage is TRBJ2-7; tentatively, D is TRBD1 (5 bases). V was pared by 4 bases and J by 6 bases, with 13 bases between. CDR1 and CDR2 from the germline V gene are SNHLY and FYNNEI. The CDR3 is 13 residues long. The CDR3 DNA follows: TGTGCCAGCAGTGTGAGCCAGGGAAGCGAGCAGTACTTC. This encodes CASSVSQGSEQYF.

The chain couples TRBV28 to TRBJ2-7; 7 bases fit TRBD2. From germline, CDR1 is MDHEN and CDR2 SYDVKM. V trimming: 8 bases; J trimming: 4 bases; junction bases outside the gene matches: 5. The CDR3 is 12 residues long. The CDR3 loop reads CASLGGGYEQYF. DNA of the CDR3: TGTGCCAGCCTTGGGGGGGGGTACGAGCAGTACTTC.

The chain is built from TRBV6-5 and TRBJ2-5, with D possibly matching TRBD2 (6 bases). The CDR3 totals 14 residues. Deletions cut 6 bases from V and 4 bases from J, with 15 bases between. Germline loops: CDR1 MNHEY, CDR2 SVGAGI. CDR3: CASSLRGRRETQYF. DNA for the CDR3: TGTGCCAGCAGCCTTCGGGGGAGGAGAGAGACCCAGTACTTC.